The 30 T cell receptor beta chains below come from one sample, sequenced in a study of cytomegalovirus exposure and HLA in healthy donors. The PCR contained 60 Vbeta and 13 Jbeta primers. The repertoire was sequenced with immunoSEQ multiplex PCR; TCRdb's copy has only in-frame clones and lacks some. The sample has around 150,000 clones, over 70% seen once. The sample was PBMCs. These receptors all stem from a male donor in good health and CMV-seronegative.

The chain carries TRBV28 and TRBJ2-5; 7 positions match TRBD1. TRBJ2-7 explains the end of the DNA better; the J call may be wrong. This CDR3 region has 16 residues. Germline V gives CDR1 MDHEN, CDR2 SYDVKM. CDR3 amino acids: CASSLWKGAKFYEQYF. For the CDR3, the DNA is TGTGCCAGCAGTTTATGGAAGGGGGCGAAATTTTACGAGCAGTACTTC.

The J gene is TRBJ2-7, the V gene TRBV18, with 9 bases aligning to TRBD1. The germline V gene encodes CDR1 KGHSH and CDR2 LQKENI. V was pared by 2 bases and J by 6 bases, with 8 bases of the junction left unmatched. There are 15 residues in the CDR3. Written as DNA, the CDR3 is TGTGCCAGCTCACCAGACGGGACAGGGCCTTTCGAGCAGTACTTC. The encoded protein is CASSPDGTGPFEQYF. Supplemented by reference TRBV18 and TRBJ2-7, the full variable domain reads NAGVMQNPRHLVRRRGQEARLRCSPMKGHSHVYWYRQLPEEGLKFMVYLQKENIIDESGMPKERFSAEFPKEGPSILRIQQVVRGDSAAYFCASSPDGTGPFEQYFGPGTRLTVT.

J is TRBJ1-1 and V is TRBV28; 8 nucleotides agree with TRBD1. The V gene's germline CDR1 is MDHEN and CDR2 SYDVKM. Losses at the gene ends were 5 bases for V and 10 bases for J; bases not matched to a gene: 6. The CDR3 is 12 residues long. DNA for the CDR3: TGTGCCAGCAGTAGGACAGGGACGAGAGCTTTCTTT. Its translation: CASSRTGTRAFF. Filled out from reference TRBV28 and TRBJ1-1, the complete variable domain reads DVKVTQSSRYLVKRTGEKVFLECVQDMDHENMFWYRQDPGLGLRLIYFSYDVKMKEKGDIPEGYSVSREKKERFSLILESASTNQTSMYLCASSRTGTRAFFGQGTRLTVV.

The J gene is TRBJ2-5, the V gene TRBV30; no firm D call. Judging by the DNA end, TRBJ2-7 fits better; the J call may be wrong. The CDR3 is 13 residues long. In germline, CDR1 is GTSNPN, CDR2 SVGIG (reference sequence). The CDR3 DNA is TGTGCCTGGAGCGCGGTGAGCTCCTACGAGCAGTACTTC. Translated: CAWSAVSSYEQYF.

V usage is TRBV5-5 and J usage is TRBJ1-2; TRBD1 aligns across 11 bases. After removal of 4 bases from V and 4 bases from J, the junction contained 6 bases not matched to a gene. Germline lookup yields CDR1 SGHKS and CDR2 YYEKEE (reference sequence). The CDR3 length is 15 residues. CDR3 DNA sequence: TGTGCCAGCAGCGGAAGGACAGGGGGCTTCTATGGCTACACCTTC. Translating it yields CASSGRTGGFYGYTF.

This chain connects TRBV7-9 to TRBJ2-5; a possible D gene is TRBD2 (5 bases). V was cut by 5 bases and J by 1 base, with 11 bases left in between. Germline CDR1 reads SEHNR; CDR2 reads FQNEAQ (reference sequence). The CDR3 is 14 amino acids. The CDR3 nucleotides read TGTGCCAGCAGCCCCCGCGAGGGCCAAGAGACCCAGTACTTC. Translation gives CASSPREGQETQYF. Together with reference TRBV7-9 and TRBJ2-5, the CDR3 gives the full variable domain: DTGVSQNPRHKITKRGQNVTFRCDPISEHNRLYWYRQTLGQGPEFLTYFQNEAQLEKSRLLSDRFSAERPKGSFSTLEIQRTEQGDSAMYLCASSPREGQETQYFGPGTRLLVL.

This sequence joins TRBV27 and TRBJ2-5; D might be TRBD2 (5 bases). The germline V gene has CDR1 MNHEY and CDR2 SMNVEV (reference sequence). Trimming cost V 5 bases and J 7 bases, with 17 bases left between them. This CDR3 spans 14 amino acids. CDR3: CASSDGLDPGTQYF. The CDR3 DNA reads TGTGCCAGCAGTGACGGACTGGATCCGGGGACCCAGTACTTC.

A word on this clone: Other DNA sequences in this specimen translate into the identical CDR3. The chain is built from TRBV9 and TRBJ2-6; 8 bases agree with TRBD2. V shed 0 bases, J shed 6 bases, and the junction held 11 bases outside the gene matches. Germline V gene data show CDR1 as SGDLS and CDR2 as YYNGEE. This CDR3 comprises 18 residues. The DNA for the CDR3 is TGTGCCAGCAGCGTAGAAGGGGGGACTAGTTATTTGGCCAACGTCCTGACTTTC. Translated: CASSVEGGTSYLANVLTF. Full variable domain (remainder filled in from reference TRBV9 and TRBJ2-6): DSGVTQTPKHLITATGQRVTLRCSPRSGDLSVYWYQQSLDQGLQFLIQYYNGEERAKGNILERFSAQQFPDLHSELNLSSLELGDSALYFCASSVEGGTSYLANVLTFGAGSRLTVL.

This sequence joins TRBV7-2 and TRBJ2-1; 9 bases match TRBD2. The CDR3 contains 18 residues. CDR1 and CDR2 from the germline V gene are SGHTA and FQGNSA. V dropped 4 bases and J dropped 7; count of bases not matched to a gene: 17. The CDR3 coding sequence is TGTGCCAGCAGCTCAGTCCGCGGTAGCGGGAGAGCACGTAATGAGCAGTTCTTC. Translation gives CASSSVRGSGRARNEQFF.

This clone turned up a few times. The rearrangement uses TRBV5-1 and TRBJ1-4; 12 bases are a match to TRBD1. The CDR3 sequence is 20 residues long. With 1 base clipped from V and 6 bases from J, the junction kept 16 bases outside the gene matches. Germline V gene data show CDR1 as SGHRS and CDR2 as YFSETQ. The CDR3 DNA reads TGCGCCAGCAGCTTGTACTTATCCGGGACAGGGGGCCAAGTTTATGAAAAACTGTTTTTT. This encodes CASSLYLSGTGGQVYEKLFF. The full variable domain, rest sourced from reference TRBV5-1 and TRBJ1-4, is KAGVTQTPRYLIKTRGQQVTLSCSPISGHRSVSWYQQTPGQGLQFLFEYFSETQRNKGNFPGRFSGRQFSNSRSEMNVSTLELGDSALYLCASSLYLSGTGGQVYEKLFFGSGTQLSVL.

V usage is TRBV7-9 and J usage is TRBJ1-4, with 7 bases aligning to TRBD1. From germline, CDR1 is SEHNR and CDR2 FQNEAQ (reference sequence). Losses at the gene ends were 1 base for V and 4 bases for J; bases not matched to a gene: 3. The CDR3 is made up of 15 amino acids. The CDR3 nucleotides read TGTGCCAGCAGCTTAGAGACAGGGTTTAATGAAAAACTGTTTTTT. This translates into CASSLETGFNEKLFF.

The rearrangement joins TRBV28 to TRBJ1-3; possibly TRBD1 for D (5 bases). Trimming stripped 10 bases from V and 2 bases from J, with 12 bases between. Germline-derived CDR1 and CDR2 are MDHEN and SYDVKM. This CDR3 spans 13 amino acids. CDR3 DNA: TGTGCCACTCGGGGGGGACCTGGAAACACCATATATTTT. It encodes CATRGGPGNTIYF.

In this sample, this clone turned up once. This chain links TRBV6-1 with TRBJ2-2; 11 bases match TRBD1. This CDR3 is built from 16 residues. V was clipped by 3 bases and J by 5 bases; unmatched bases: 5. The germline V gene has CDR1 MNHNS and CDR2 SASEGT. The CDR3 reads CASSDGTGGETGELFF. CDR3 DNA sequence: TGTGCCAGCAGTGACGGGACAGGGGGTGAAACCGGGGAGCTGTTTTTT.

The chain couples TRBV7-8 to TRBJ1-5; perhaps TRBD1 as D (5 bases). V was cut by 2 bases and J by 9 bases, with 17 bases left in between. Per the germline V gene, CDR1 is SGHVS and CDR2 is FQNEAQ. This CDR3 contains 15 residues. In nucleotides, the CDR3 is TGTGCCAGCAGCTTAATTTCGCTGGGCGGGGGGCCCCAGCATTTT. Translated: CASSLISLGGGPQHF.

The chain combines TRBV5-6 with TRBJ1-5; a possible D gene is TRBD1 (5 bases). The CDR3 has 14 amino acids. V was trimmed by 4 bases and J by 3 bases, leaving 11 bases between them. The germline gives CDR1 SGHDT, CDR2 YYEEEE. The CDR3 coding sequence is TGTGCCAGCAGCCCAATAGGGGACAATCAGCCCCAGCATTTT. Translated, it gives CASSPIGDNQPQHF.

V usage is TRBV28 and J usage is TRBJ2-7, with D possibly TRBD1 on 6 matching bases. The CDR3 consists of 17 residues. Between the trimmed V and J ends, which lost 6 bases and 3 bases, there was a span of 24 bases. Germline V gives CDR1 MDHEN, CDR2 SYDVKM. The CDR3: CASRDLGTPAPIYEQYF. DNA for the CDR3: TGTGCCAGCAGGGACCTTGGGACACCCGCTCCTATCTACGAGCAGTACTTC.

The chain uses TRBV5-4 and TRBJ1-2, with 8 positions matching TRBD1. The CDR3 is 14 amino acids. The V gene's germline CDR1 is SGHNT and CDR2 YYREEE (reference sequence). The V gene end was trimmed by 4 bases and the J gene end by 3 bases; junction bases not matched to a gene: 5. In DNA form, the CDR3 reads TGTGCCAGCAGCAGCGGACAGGGAGACTATGGCTACACCTTC. Protein product: CASSSGQGDYGYTF.

The gene calls are TRBV5-1 and TRBJ2-7, with TRBD1 matching 7 bases. V gave up 4 bases and J gave up 5 bases; unmatched junction bases: 9. Germline V gives CDR1 SGHRS, CDR2 YFSETQ. The CDR3 is 14 residues long. CDR3 bases: TGCGCCAGCAGCGGAGACAGGGTAAAAAACGAGCAGTACTTC. Its translation is CASSGDRVKNEQYF. The whole variable domain, remainder taken from reference TRBV5-1 and TRBJ2-7, is KAGVTQTPRYLIKTRGQQVTLSCSPISGHRSVSWYQQTPGQGLQFLFEYFSETQRNKGNFPGRFSGRQFSNSRSEMNVSTLELGDSALYLCASSGDRVKNEQYFGPGTRLTVT.

The chain joins TRBV2 to TRBJ1-4; 7 nucleotides line up with TRBD1. V trimming: 4 bases; J trimming: 7 bases; junction bases outside the gene matches: 9. Germline V gene lookup returns CDR1 SNHLY and CDR2 FYNNEI. This CDR3 has 15 amino acids. CDR3 sequence (DNA): TGTGCCAGCAGTGCTCGAGGGGGCTCTGGTGAAAAACTGTTTTTT. Amino acid sequence: CASSARGGSGEKLFF.

The V call is TRBV28, the J call TRBJ1-3; the match to TRBD1 covers 11 bases. The CDR3 spans 19 residues. V lost 5 bases, J lost 0 bases, and 12 bases stayed unmatched. The V gene's germline CDR1 is MDHEN and CDR2 SYDVKM. In DNA form, the CDR3 reads TGTGCCAGCAGTGGGACCGGGACAGGGGGTTCCCTCTCTGGAAACACCATATATTTT. It translates to CASSGTGTGGSLSGNTIYF.

The rearrangement uses TRBV4-2 and TRBJ2-1, with D unclear. With 0 bases removed from V and 6 bases from J, the gap between germline ends came to 9 bases. CDR1 LGHNA and CDR2 YNFKEQ come from the germline V gene. This CDR3 contains 14 residues. In nucleotides, the CDR3 is TGTGCCAGCAGCCAAGACGGCAGGCCCAATGAGCAGTTCTTC. Amino acid sequence: CASSQDGRPNEQFF.

The chain recombines TRBV19 with TRBJ1-1; tentatively, D is TRBD1 (6 bases). CDR3 size: 13 residues. Per germline, CDR1 LNHDA and CDR2 SQIVND (reference sequence). V was trimmed by 6 bases and J by 0 bases, leaving 8 bases between them. The CDR3 DNA reads TGTGCCAGTAGACGACAGGTGAACACTGAAGCTTTCTTT. Protein: CASRRQVNTEAFF.

Written as DNA, the CDR3 is TGTGCCAGCAGCGTAGAGGGCAGGGAGGACACTGAAGCTTTCTTT. Translated: CASSVEGREDTEAFF. The chain has TRBV9 and TRBJ1-1; D might be TRBD1 (5 bases). V dropped 0 bases and J dropped 3 bases, with 12 bases sitting between them. The CDR3 totals 15 residues. Germline CDR1 is SGDLS and CDR2 is YYNGEE.

The chain employs TRBV4-1 and TRBJ2-1; 12 bases map to TRBD2. V shed 4 bases, J shed 5 bases, and the junction held 3 bases outside the gene matches. Germline-derived CDR1 and CDR2 are MGHRA and YSYEKL. This CDR3 has 15 amino acids. The CDR3 reads CASSLRLAGDNEQFF. Written as DNA, the CDR3 is TGCGCCAGCAGCCTCAGACTAGCGGGGGACAATGAGCAGTTCTTC.

This chain uses TRBV18 with TRBJ1-5, with 8 bases matching TRBD1. The germline gives CDR1 KGHSH, CDR2 LQKENI. V was pared by 6 bases and J by 4 bases, with 8 bases of the junction left unmatched. This CDR3 is built from 15 residues. The CDR3 loop is CASSPTGQVNQPQHF. CDR3 DNA sequence: TGTGCCAGCTCTCCGACGGGACAGGTGAATCAGCCCCAGCATTTT.

The chain links TRBV19 to TRBJ2-1; possible D gene TRBD1, 6 bases. The V gene lost 5 bases and the J gene lost 7 bases, with 18 bases spanning the gap. Per the germline V gene, CDR1 is LNHDA and CDR2 is SQIVND (reference sequence). This CDR3 has 15 residues. This chain's CDR3 is CASSPGRHRVNEQFF. CDR3 coding DNA: TGTGCCAGTAGTCCCGGACGACACAGGGTAAATGAGCAGTTCTTC.

The chain joins TRBV4-1 to TRBJ2-5; the D gene is possibly TRBD1 (6 bases). The CDR3 is made up of 16 amino acids. V lost 1 base, J lost 2 bases, and 14 bases lay in between. CDR1 and CDR2 from the germline V gene are MGHRA and YSYEKL. CDR3 DNA: TGCGCCAGCAGCCAAGGCGAAGGGCAGGGGCAAGAGACCCAGTACTTC. Its translation: CASSQGEGQGQETQYF.

The chain recombines TRBV19 with TRBJ2-5, with D possibly matching TRBD2 (5 bases). Trimming removed 5 bases from V and 5 bases from J, with 9 bases in between. The CDR3 covers 12 residues. The V gene's germline CDR1 is LNHDA and CDR2 SQIVND (reference sequence). The CDR3 region is CASSASRETQYF. The CDR3, as DNA: TGTGCCAGTAGTGCTAGCCGGGAGACCCAGTACTTC.

This chain joins TRBV6-6 and TRBJ2-5; D uncertain. The CDR3 is 11 amino acids. Per germline, CDR1 MNHNY and CDR2 SVGAGI (reference sequence). Trimming stripped 8 bases from V and 5 bases from J, with 9 bases between. As DNA, the CDR3 is TGTGCCAGCGGTATACGGGAGACCCAGTACTTC. Translating gives CASGIRETQYF.

V is TRBV28 and J is TRBJ2-5; D is perhaps TRBD2 (7 bases). The CDR3 runs 17 residues. Germline CDR1 is MDHEN and CDR2 is SYDVKM. V lost 3 bases, J lost 4 bases, and 21 bases lay in between. The CDR3 reads CASSLGGRRDPSETQYF. The CDR3 DNA sequence: TGTGCCAGCAGTTTGGGGGGGCGGCGGGACCCCTCAGAGACCCAGTACTTC.